The entry that follows covers one T cell receptor beta chain sequence. This specimen belongs to a study of blood T cell repertoires in COVID-19. Overall study context: Italy, Spain and the United States were the sources of the convalescent and acute COVID-19 samples. Sources were T cells, B-cell-depleted T cells, or PBMCs; the material itself was cDNA or gDNA.

Original data processing: Estimation of nucleated cell counts relied on the amplification of reference gene primers. Produced via immunoSEQ multiplex PCR; TCRdb's table is partial and in-frame only. V and J calls and clone size are copied from that table; D and trimming were computed from the DNA. The sample holds just over 80,000 clones, 65% to 80% seen once. CDR1 and CDR2 (germline): SEHNR, FQNEAQ (reference sequence). With V trimmed by 7 bases and J by 4 bases, 8 bases remained unmatched. CDR3 length: 15 residues. The sample consisted of peripheral blood. This clonotype was sampled from an elderly woman with active or convalescent COVID-19. The rearrangement joins TRBV7-9 to TRBJ1-1, with 11 bases matching TRBD1. CDR3 sequence (DNA): TGTGCCAGCACCCCCGGACAGGGGGCTTTCACTGAAGCTTTCTTT. This translates into CASTPGQGAFTEAFF.